These T cell receptor beta chains were read from a single sample in a study of blood T cell repertoires in COVID-19. Sequencing was performed with immunoSEQ multiplex PCR; in TCRdb, only in-frame clones are kept and a portion is missing. The table shows 100,000 to 150,000 clones, with approximately 84% occurring only once. Specimen: peripheral blood. Receptor source: a woman of 80 years or more with acute or convalescent COVID-19. Both conserved end residues are part of each CDR3. A D gene is named only where the DNA matches it firmly. Rows may omit the clone size; those that give it use once, few, many or a size class.

size: NA; J: TRBJ1-1; D: NA; V: TRBV5-5; DNA: TGTGCCAGCCGACTGTTCGAGGTGGGTGAAGCTTTCTTT; CDR3: CASRLFEVGEAFF
size: medium-sized; J: TRBJ2-1; D: NA; V: TRBV4-1; DNA: TGCGCCAGCAGCCAGGGAGCGTTCTACAATGAGCAGTTCTTC; CDR3: CASSQGAFYNEQFF
size: NA; J: TRBJ2-3; D: TRBD1; V: TRBV4-3; DNA: TGCGCCAGCAGCCAAGGGACAGGGGGCGTAGATACGCAGTATTTT; CDR3: CASSQGTGGVDTQYF
size: NA; J: TRBJ1-5; D: TRBD1; V: TRBV7-2; DNA: TGTGCCAGCAGCTCTACAGGGGGCTCTAATCAGCCCCAGCATTTT; CDR3: CASSSTGGSNQPQHF
size: NA; J: TRBJ1-6; D: NA; V: TRBV7-2; DNA: TGTGCCAGCACCGATCGGGGCTCCTATAATTCACCCCTCCACTTT; CDR3: CASTDRGSYNSPLHF
size: few; J: TRBJ2-1; D: TRBD1; V: TRBV19; DNA: TGTGCCAGTAGTGATACTTACGCACAGGGGGAGCGGTTCTTC; CDR3: CASSDTYAQGERFF
size: NA; J: TRBJ2-2; D: TRBD1; V: TRBV10-1; DNA: TGCGCCAGCAGTCGCGACAGGGGAAACACCGGGGAGCTGTTTTTT; CDR3: CASSRDRGNTGELFF
size: many; J: TRBJ1-1; D: NA; V: TRBV5-4; DNA: TGTGCCAGCAGCTTGGACGGCAGGGAGGGCACTGAAGCTTTCTTT; CDR3: CASSLDGREGTEAFF
size: NA; J: TRBJ2-3; D: NA; V: TRBV9; DNA: TGTGCCAGCAGCGTAGTGGGCTCAACAACAGATACGCAGTATTTT; CDR3: CASSVVGSTTDTQYF
size: NA; J: TRBJ2-1; D: TRBD2; V: TRBV7-2; DNA: TGTGCCAGCAGCTTCTTAGCGGGGGGCCTCTCCTACAATGAGCAGTTCTTC; CDR3: CASSFLAGGLSYNEQFF
size: few; J: TRBJ1-5; D: TRBD1; V: TRBV6-2/TRBV6-3; DNA: TGTGCCAGCAGTTTCACCGGGACAGGGATCGTCAGCAATCAGCCCCAGCATTTT; CDR3: CASSFTGTGIVSNQPQHF
size: NA; J: TRBJ1-2; D: NA; V: TRBV6-5; DNA: TGTGCCAGCAGTTTCAGGGTCCGGGACTATGGCTACACCTTC; CDR3: CASSFRVRDYGYTF
size: NA; J: TRBJ2-5; D: NA; V: TRBV30; DNA: TGTGCCTGGGACAGGAGTCAAGAGACCCAGTACTTC; CDR3: CAWDRSQETQYF
size: NA; J: TRBJ2-2; D: TRBD2; V: TRBV6-6; DNA: TGTGCCAGCAGCCAAGTTAGCGGGAGGGAAGGCGGGGAGCTGTTTTTT; CDR3: CASSQVSGREGGELFF
size: once; J: TRBJ1-6; D: NA; V: TRBV30; DNA: TGTGCCTGGAGTGTACCGGGTTCACCCCTCCACTTT; CDR3: CAWSVPGSPLHF
size: NA; J: TRBJ2-7; D: TRBD2; V: TRBV7-2; DNA: TGTGCCAGCAGCCCCCGGACTAGCGGGAGGTACGAGCAGTACTTC; CDR3: CASSPRTSGRYEQYF
size: once; J: TRBJ2-7; D: TRBD1; V: TRBV29-1; DNA: TGCAGCGTTTTAGGACAGGACGAGCAGTACTTC; CDR3: CSVLGQDEQYF
size: NA; J: TRBJ2-3; D: NA; V: TRBV7-8; DNA: TGTGCCAGCAGCTGGGCCTCCGGGGGCACAGATACGCAGTATTTT; CDR3: CASSWASGGTDTQYF
size: NA; J: TRBJ2-7; D: NA; V: TRBV3-1/TRBV3-2; DNA: TGTGCCAGCAGCCAAGACTTTAGTAGATCCTACGAGCAGTACTTC; CDR3: CASSQDFSRSYEQYF
size: NA; J: TRBJ1-5; D: TRBD1; V: TRBV7-8; DNA: TGTGCCAGCAGCTTAGCGCGACAGGGTCAGCCCCAGCATTTT; CDR3: CASSLARQGQPQHF
size: NA; J: TRBJ2-1; D: TRBD2; V: TRBV5-1; DNA: TGCGCCAGCAGCTTCCTACTAGCGGGAGTTGAGAATGAGCAGTTCTTC; CDR3: CASSFLLAGVENEQFF
size: NA; J: TRBJ2-1; D: NA; V: TRBV19; DNA: TGTGCCACCACTACTGGGGGCCACAATGAGCAGTTCTTC; CDR3: CATTTGGHNEQFF
size: NA; J: TRBJ2-3; D: TRBD2; V: TRBV7-8; DNA: TGTGCCAGCAGCTTAGTCGGTAGCGGGGGCGGGGAGACGCAGTATTTT; CDR3: CASSLVGSGGGETQYF
size: few; J: TRBJ2-7; D: NA; V: TRBV19; DNA: TGTGCCAGTAGTAGGCAACCATCCTACGAGCAGTACTTC; CDR3: CASSRQPSYEQYF
size: NA; J: TRBJ1-2; D: NA; V: TRBV19; DNA: TGTGCCAGTAGCCTCCCAACAGGACAACTGATGGATGGCTACACCTTC; CDR3: CASSLPTGQLMDGYTF
size: NA; J: TRBJ1-1; D: NA; V: TRBV6-5; DNA: TGTGCCAGCAGTTACCGACTCCAGAACACTGAAGCTTTCTTT; CDR3: CASSYRLQNTEAFF
size: NA; J: TRBJ1-1; D: TRBD1; V: TRBV3-1/TRBV3-2; DNA: TGTGCCAGCAGCGAACAGGGGTTCATCATGAACACTAAAGCTTTCTTT; CDR3: CASSEQGFIMNTKAFF
size: NA; J: TRBJ1-5; D: NA; V: TRBV21-1; DNA: TGTGCCAGCAGCCCGACAGAACATAGCAATCAGCCCCAGCATTTT; CDR3: CASSPTEHSNQPQHF
size: once; J: TRBJ1-1; D: NA; V: TRBV30; DNA: TGTGCCTGGAGTGTTGGTCCAGGGAACACTGAAGCTTTCTTT; CDR3: CAWSVGPGNTEAFF
size: NA; J: TRBJ2-1; D: NA; V: TRBV9; DNA: TGTGCCAGCAGCGTAGCGGGCAGGGACAATGAGCAGTTCTTC; CDR3: CASSVAGRDNEQFF
size: few; J: TRBJ2-7; D: TRBD2; V: TRBV2; DNA: TGTGCCAGCAGTGAATCTAGCGGGCCCTACGAGCAGTACTTC; CDR3: CASSESSGPYEQYF
size: NA; J: TRBJ1-5; D: NA; V: TRBV19; DNA: TGTGCCAGTAGTATCGGACAGCGATATCAGCCCCAGCATTTT; CDR3: CASSIGQRYQPQHF
size: NA; J: TRBJ2-1; D: NA; V: TRBV18; DNA: TGTGCCAGCTCACCACCGATTGCAGGGCGCAATGAGCAGTTCTTC; CDR3: CASSPPIAGRNEQFF
size: NA; J: TRBJ1-1; D: NA; V: TRBV29-1; DNA: TGCAGCGTTGAAGTCCAGGGAGGGGGCACTGAAGCTTTCTTT; CDR3: CSVEVQGGGTEAFF
size: NA; J: TRBJ1-2; D: NA; V: TRBV4-3; DNA: TGCGCCAGCAGCCAAGAGACGGACAGCCAAGGCTACACCTTC; CDR3: CASSQETDSQGYTF
size: NA; J: TRBJ1-3; D: TRBD1; V: TRBV2; DNA: TGTGCCAGCAGCCTACAGGGGGCGTTGGGTGGAAACACCATATATTTT; CDR3: CASSLQGALGGNTIYF
size: NA; J: TRBJ1-6; D: NA; V: TRBV27; DNA: TGTGCCAGCAGTTTTCGGGGAAACAATTCACCCCTCCACTTT; CDR3: CASSFRGNNSPLHF
size: NA; J: TRBJ2-1; D: TRBD2; V: TRBV3-1/TRBV3-2; DNA: TGTGCCAGCAGCCAAGGGCCCCCGGCGGGAGGGCCTCGGGAGCAGTTCTTC; CDR3: CASSQGPPAGGPREQFF
size: few; J: TRBJ1-4; D: NA; V: TRBV7-2; DNA: TGTGCCAGCAGCTTCGGGGGGAACGAGGAAAAACTGTTTTTT; CDR3: CASSFGGNEEKLFF
size: NA; J: TRBJ1-2; D: NA; V: TRBV7-2; DNA: TGTGCCAGCAGCTTAGCTCCGGGGGTAGAGGGCTACACCTTC; CDR3: CASSLAPGVEGYTF
size: NA; J: TRBJ1-5; D: TRBD1; V: TRBV29-1; DNA: TGCAGCGTCGCGACAGGGGGACGCCAGCCCCAGCATTTT; CDR3: CSVATGGRQPQHF
size: NA; J: TRBJ1-1; D: TRBD1; V: TRBV7-2; DNA: TGTGCCAGCAGCATCAGGGGGCGCGACACTGAAGCTTTCTTT; CDR3: CASSIRGRDTEAFF
size: NA; J: TRBJ2-7; D: TRBD2; V: TRBV5-1; DNA: TGCGCCAGCAGCTTGGCACGACTAGCGGGAGTTTCTTACGAGCAGTACTTC; CDR3: CASSLARLAGVSYEQYF
size: NA; J: TRBJ1-4; D: TRBD1; V: TRBV19; DNA: TGTGCCAGCAAACACAGGGGGGGTAATGAAAAACTGTTTTTT; CDR3: CASKHRGGNEKLFF
size: NA; J: TRBJ1-1; D: NA; V: TRBV6-5; DNA: TGTGCCAGCAGTTTGGTAGGGGTGGGGAACACTGAAGCTTTCTTT; CDR3: CASSLVGVGNTEAFF
size: NA; J: TRBJ2-1; D: TRBD1; V: TRBV10-3; DNA: TGTGCCATCAGTGAGTCACAGGGGGCTTACAATGAGCAGTTCTTC; CDR3: CAISESQGAYNEQFF
size: NA; J: TRBJ1-1; D: NA; V: TRBV27; DNA: TGTGCCAGCAGTTCGGGAATGCGGGGGACGAACACTGAAGCTTTCTTT; CDR3: CASSSGMRGTNTEAFF
size: NA; J: TRBJ1-6; D: NA; V: TRBV2; DNA: TGTGCCAGCAAGGGTGAGGGGGTAGGCTCACCCCTCCACTTT; CDR3: CASKGEGVGSPLHF
size: once; J: TRBJ2-7; D: TRBD1; V: TRBV29-1; DNA: TGCAGCGTGGGACAGGGGAGCTACGAGCAGTACTTC; CDR3: CSVGQGSYEQYF
size: NA; J: TRBJ2-5; D: TRBD2; V: TRBV7-2; DNA: TGTGCCAGCACCCCCGGGGGGGTAGAGACCCAGTACTTC; CDR3: CASTPGGVETQYF
size: NA; J: TRBJ1-1; D: NA; V: TRBV7-2; DNA: TGTGCCAGCAGCTCTACTTGGAACACTGAAGCTTTCTTT; CDR3: CASSSTWNTEAFF
size: NA; J: TRBJ1-5; D: NA; V: TRBV30; DNA: TGTGCCTGGAGTGTACGGGAAGATCAGCCCCAGCATTTT; CDR3: CAWSVREDQPQHF
size: NA; J: TRBJ1-6; D: NA; V: TRBV2; DNA: TGTGCCAGCAGAGGGGGGGCTTACGCCCCCGATAATTCACCCCTCCACTTT; CDR3: CASRGGAYAPDNSPLHF
size: NA; J: TRBJ2-5; D: TRBD2; V: TRBV2; DNA: TGTGCCAGCAGTGGACTAGCGGGAGTACAAGAGACCCAGTACTTC; CDR3: CASSGLAGVQETQYF